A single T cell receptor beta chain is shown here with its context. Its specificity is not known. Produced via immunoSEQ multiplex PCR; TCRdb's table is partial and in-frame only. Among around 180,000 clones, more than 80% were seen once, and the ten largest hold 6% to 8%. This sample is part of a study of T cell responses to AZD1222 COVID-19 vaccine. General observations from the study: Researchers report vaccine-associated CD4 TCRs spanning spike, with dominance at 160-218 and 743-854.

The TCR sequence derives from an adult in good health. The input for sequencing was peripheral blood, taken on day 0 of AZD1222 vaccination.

Here the CDR3 DNA reads TGCGCCAGCAGCTTGGGGGACAGGGCAATCAGTGAGCAGTTCTTC. It specifies CASSLGDRAISEQFF. The chain carries TRBV5-1 and TRBJ2-1; 9 nucleotides line up with TRBD1. This CDR3 is built from 15 residues. The J segment lost 9 bases and the V segment lost 0 bases, leaving 7 bases of the junction unmatched. The germline CDR1 and CDR2 sequences are SGHRS and YFSETQ.